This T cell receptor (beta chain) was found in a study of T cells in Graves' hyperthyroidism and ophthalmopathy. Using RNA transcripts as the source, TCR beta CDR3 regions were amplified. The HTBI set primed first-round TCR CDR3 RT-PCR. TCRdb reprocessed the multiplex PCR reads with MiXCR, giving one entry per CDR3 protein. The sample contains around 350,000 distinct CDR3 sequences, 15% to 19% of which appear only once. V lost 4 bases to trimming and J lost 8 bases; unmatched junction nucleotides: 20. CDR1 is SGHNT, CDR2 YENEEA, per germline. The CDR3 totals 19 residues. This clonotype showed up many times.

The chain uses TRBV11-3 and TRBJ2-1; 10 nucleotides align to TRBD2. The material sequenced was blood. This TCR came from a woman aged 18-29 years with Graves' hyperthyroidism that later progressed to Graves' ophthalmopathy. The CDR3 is CASSSDRLSGLAGVDEQFF. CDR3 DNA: TGTGCCAGCAGCTCGGACAGGTTGTCGGGGCTAGCGGGAGTGGATGAGCAGTTCTTC.